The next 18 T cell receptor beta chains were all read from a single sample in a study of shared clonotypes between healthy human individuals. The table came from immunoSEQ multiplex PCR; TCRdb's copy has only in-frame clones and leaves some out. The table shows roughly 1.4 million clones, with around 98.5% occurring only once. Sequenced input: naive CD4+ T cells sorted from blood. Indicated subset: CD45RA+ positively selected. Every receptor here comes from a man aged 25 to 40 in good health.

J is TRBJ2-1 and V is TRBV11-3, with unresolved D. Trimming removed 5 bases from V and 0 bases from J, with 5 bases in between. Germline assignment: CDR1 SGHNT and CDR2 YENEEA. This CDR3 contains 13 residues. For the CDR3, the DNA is TGTGCCAGCAGCATAAGCTCCTACAATGAGCAGTTCTTC. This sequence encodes CASSISSYNEQFF.

CDR3: CASSGTGGIYEQYF. As DNA, the CDR3 is TGCGCCAGCAGCGGGACAGGGGGCATCTACGAGCAGTACTTC. The chain is built from TRBV5-1 and TRBJ2-7; 12 bases are shared with TRBD1. V lost 4 bases to trimming and J lost 3 bases; unmatched junction nucleotides: 2. Germline V gene lookup returns CDR1 SGHRS and CDR2 YFSETQ. The CDR3 consists of 14 residues.

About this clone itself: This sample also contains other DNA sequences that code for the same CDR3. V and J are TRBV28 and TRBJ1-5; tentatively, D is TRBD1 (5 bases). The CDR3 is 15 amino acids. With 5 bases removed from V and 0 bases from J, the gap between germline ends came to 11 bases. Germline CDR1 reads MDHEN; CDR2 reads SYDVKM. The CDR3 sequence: CASSLTGNSNQPQHF. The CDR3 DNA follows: TGTGCCAGCAGTCTAACAGGTAATAGCAATCAGCCCCAGCATTTT.

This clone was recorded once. CDR3 amino acids: CASSQREFLTGGSGYTF. The CDR3 DNA follows: TGCGCCAGCAGCCAGCGAGAATTTTTGACAGGGGGCTCTGGCTACACCTTC. V and J are TRBV4-1 and TRBJ1-2; TRBD1 matches at 10 bases. This CDR3 region has 17 residues. The V gene's germline CDR1 is MGHRA and CDR2 YSYEKL. V lost 3 bases, J lost 7 bases, and 14 bases stayed unmatched.

CDR3 nucleotides: TGTGCCAGCAGCTTATATGTGGCCTCCTACGAGCAGTACTTC. This encodes CASSLYVASYEQYF. The chain recombines TRBV7-8 with TRBJ2-7; unclear D gene. Looked up from germline, CDR1 is SGHVS and CDR2 is FQNEAQ. V was shortened by 2 bases and J by 0 bases, with 8 bases between the two germline ends. This CDR3 has 14 amino acids. Full variable domain (missing parts from reference TRBV7-8 and TRBJ2-7): GAGVSQSPRYKVAKRGQDVALRCDPISGHVSLFWYQQALGQGPEFLTYFQNEAQLDKSGLPSDRFFAERPEGSVSTLKIQRTQQEDSAVYLCASSLYVASYEQYFGPGTRLTVT.

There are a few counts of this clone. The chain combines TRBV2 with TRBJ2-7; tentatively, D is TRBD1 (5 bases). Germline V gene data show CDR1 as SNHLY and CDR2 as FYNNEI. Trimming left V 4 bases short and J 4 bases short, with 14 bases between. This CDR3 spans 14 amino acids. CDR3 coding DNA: TGTGCCAGCAGTGCCGAAGGGGCTGGGTACGAGCAGTACTTC. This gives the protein CASSAEGAGYEQYF.

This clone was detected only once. The CDR3 sequence: CASSLDNPSLYGYTF. CDR3 coding DNA: TGTGCCAGCAGCTTAGATAACCCAAGTCTCTATGGCTACACCTTC. The chain recombines TRBV7-2 with TRBJ1-2, with D uncertain. Per germline, CDR1 SGHTA and CDR2 FQGNSA. Trimming pared 1 base from V and 4 bases from J, leaving 13 bases between. The CDR3 consists of 15 residues.

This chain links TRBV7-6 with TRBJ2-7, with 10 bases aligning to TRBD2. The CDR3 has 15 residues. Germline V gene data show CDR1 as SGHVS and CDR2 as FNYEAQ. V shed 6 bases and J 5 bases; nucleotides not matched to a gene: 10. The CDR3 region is CASSSPGTSVHEQYF. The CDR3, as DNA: TGTGCCAGCAGTTCCCCCGGGACTAGCGTGCACGAGCAGTACTTC.

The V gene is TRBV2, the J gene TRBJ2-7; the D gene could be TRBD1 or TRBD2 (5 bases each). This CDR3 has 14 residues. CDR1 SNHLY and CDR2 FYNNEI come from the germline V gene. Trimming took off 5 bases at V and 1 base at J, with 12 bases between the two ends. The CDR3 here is CASSPGTISYEQYF. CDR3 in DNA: TGTGCCAGCAGTCCGGGGACGATTTCCTACGAGCAGTACTTC.

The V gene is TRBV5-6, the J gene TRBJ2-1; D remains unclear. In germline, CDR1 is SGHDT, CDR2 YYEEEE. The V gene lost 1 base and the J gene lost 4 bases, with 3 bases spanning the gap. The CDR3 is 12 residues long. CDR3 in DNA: TGTGCCAGCAGCTTGAGGTACAATGAGCAGTTCTTC. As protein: CASSLRYNEQFF.

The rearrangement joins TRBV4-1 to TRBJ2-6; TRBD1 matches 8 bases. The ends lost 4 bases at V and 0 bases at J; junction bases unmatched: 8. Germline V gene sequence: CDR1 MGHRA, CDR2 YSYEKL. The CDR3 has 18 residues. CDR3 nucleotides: TGCGCCAGCAGCCCTTCCAGGGGGCCGGGCTCTGGGGCCAACGTCCTGACTTTC. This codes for CASSPSRGPGSGANVLTF.

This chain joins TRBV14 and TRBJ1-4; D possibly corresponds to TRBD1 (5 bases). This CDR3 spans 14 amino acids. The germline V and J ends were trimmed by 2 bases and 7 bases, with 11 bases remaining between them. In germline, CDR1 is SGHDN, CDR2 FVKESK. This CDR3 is CASSQNLQGEKLFF. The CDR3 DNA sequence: TGTGCCAGCAGCCAAAACCTTCAGGGTGAAAAACTGTTTTTT.

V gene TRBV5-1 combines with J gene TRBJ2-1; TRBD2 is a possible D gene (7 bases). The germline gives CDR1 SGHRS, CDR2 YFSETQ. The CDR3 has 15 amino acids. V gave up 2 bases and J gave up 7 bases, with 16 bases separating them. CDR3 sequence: CASSFYLGRGNEQFF. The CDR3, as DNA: TGCGCCAGCAGCTTTTACTTGGGGAGGGGGAATGAGCAGTTCTTC.

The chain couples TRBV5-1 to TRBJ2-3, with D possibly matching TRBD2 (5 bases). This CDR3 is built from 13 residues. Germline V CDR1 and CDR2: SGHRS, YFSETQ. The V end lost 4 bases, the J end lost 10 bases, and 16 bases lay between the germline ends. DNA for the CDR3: TGCGCCAGCAGCCCGTTACCATGGGAGCCGCAGTATTTT. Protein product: CASSPLPWEPQYF.

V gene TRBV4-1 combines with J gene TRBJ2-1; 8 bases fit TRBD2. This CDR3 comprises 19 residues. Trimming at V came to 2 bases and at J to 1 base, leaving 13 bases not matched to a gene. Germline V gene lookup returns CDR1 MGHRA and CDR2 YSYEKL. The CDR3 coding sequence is TGCGCCAGCAGCCAACCGGGACTAGGAACAGTAGGGTCCTACAATGAGCAGTTCTTC. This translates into CASSQPGLGTVGSYNEQFF.

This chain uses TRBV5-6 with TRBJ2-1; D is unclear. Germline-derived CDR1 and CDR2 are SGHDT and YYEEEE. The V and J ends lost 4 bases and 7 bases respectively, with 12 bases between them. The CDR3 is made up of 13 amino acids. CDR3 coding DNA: TGTGCCAGCAGCCTCCCCGGAAGTAATGAGCAGTTCTTC. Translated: CASSLPGSNEQFF.

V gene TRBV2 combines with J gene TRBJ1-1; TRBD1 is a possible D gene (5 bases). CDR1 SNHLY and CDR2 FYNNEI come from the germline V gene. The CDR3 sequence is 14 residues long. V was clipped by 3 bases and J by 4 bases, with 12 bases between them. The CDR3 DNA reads TGTGCCAGCAGTGACCAGGGCCGGGTCACTGAAGCTTTCTTT. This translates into CASSDQGRVTEAFF.

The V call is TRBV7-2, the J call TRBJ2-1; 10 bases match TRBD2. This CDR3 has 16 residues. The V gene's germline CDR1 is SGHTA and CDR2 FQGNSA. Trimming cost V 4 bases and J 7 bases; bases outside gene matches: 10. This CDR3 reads CASSSESGRAGNEQFF. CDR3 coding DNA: TGTGCCAGCAGCTCCGAGAGCGGGAGGGCCGGAAATGAGCAGTTCTTC.